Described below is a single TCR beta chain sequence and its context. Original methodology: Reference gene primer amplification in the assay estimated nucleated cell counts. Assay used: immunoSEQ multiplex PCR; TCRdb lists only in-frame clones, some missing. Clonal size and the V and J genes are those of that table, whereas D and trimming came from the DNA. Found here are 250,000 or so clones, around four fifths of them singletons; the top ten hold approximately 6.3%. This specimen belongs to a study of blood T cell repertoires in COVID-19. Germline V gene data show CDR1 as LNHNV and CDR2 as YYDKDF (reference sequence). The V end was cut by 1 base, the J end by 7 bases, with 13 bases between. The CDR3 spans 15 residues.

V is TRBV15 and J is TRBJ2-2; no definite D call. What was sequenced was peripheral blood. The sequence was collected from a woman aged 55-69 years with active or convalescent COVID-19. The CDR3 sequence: CATSRGLNVFGELFF. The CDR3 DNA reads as TGTGCCACCAGCAGAGGCCTAAACGTCTTCGGGGAGCTGTTTTTT.